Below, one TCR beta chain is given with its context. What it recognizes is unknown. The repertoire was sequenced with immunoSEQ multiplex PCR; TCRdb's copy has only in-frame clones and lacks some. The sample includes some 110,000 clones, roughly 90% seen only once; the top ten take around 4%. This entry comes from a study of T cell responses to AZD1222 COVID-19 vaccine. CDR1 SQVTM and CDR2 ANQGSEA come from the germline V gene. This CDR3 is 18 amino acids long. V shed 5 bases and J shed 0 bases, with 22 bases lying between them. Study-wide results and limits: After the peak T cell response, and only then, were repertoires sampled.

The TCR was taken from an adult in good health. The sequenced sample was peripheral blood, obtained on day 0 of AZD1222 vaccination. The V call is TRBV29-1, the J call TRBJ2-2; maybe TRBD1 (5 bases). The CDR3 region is CSVPTPPTEPPNTGELFF. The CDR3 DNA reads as TGCAGCGTTCCCACCCCCCCGACAGAACCCCCGAACACCGGGGAGCTGTTTTTT.